One sample yielded the 18 T cell receptor beta chains listed below, sequenced in a study of cytomegalovirus exposure and HLA in healthy donors. The PCR had 60 Vbeta and 13 Jbeta primers. Profiling relied on immunoSEQ multiplex PCR, and the TCRdb table lists in-frame clones only, not all of them. The sample shows 120,000 or so clones, around 74% of them seen only once. The sample consisted of PBMCs. Receptors were obtained from a man aged 60 to 75 in good health and CMV-seropositive.

V and J are TRBV5-1 and TRBJ2-7; tentative D call: TRBD2 (5 bases). CDR3 size: 13 residues. Germline CDR1 is SGHRS and CDR2 is YFSETQ. Trimming shortened V by 6 bases and J by 1 base, and 11 bases separated the two germline ends. As DNA, the CDR3 is TGCGCCAGCACGGGAACAGAATCCTACGAGCAGTACTTC. Protein: CASTGTESYEQYF.

V is TRBV19 and J is TRBJ2-7, with no clear D. Trimming stripped 5 bases from V and 3 bases from J, with 8 bases between. The CDR3 covers 12 residues. CDR1 and CDR2 (germline): LNHDA, SQIVND (reference sequence). The CDR3 reads CASSAGGYEQYF. The CDR3 DNA reads as TGTGCCAGTAGTGCCGGCGGCTACGAGCAGTACTTC.

This chain joins TRBV7-5 and TRBJ1-3; TRBD1, the table's D call, lacks a check against the DNA. TRBV7-5 is reported as a pseudogene. The CDR3 totals 15 residues. The DNA of the CDR3 is TGTGTCAGAAGCCGGGGACAGGGCCCTGGAAACACCATATATTTT. Translating gives CVRSRGQGPGNTIYF.

The V and J genes are TRBV30 and TRBJ1-2, with a weak D call TRBD1 (5 bases). Trimming left V 5 bases short and J 7 bases short, with 23 bases between. CDR1 GTSNPN and CDR2 SVGIG come from the germline V gene (reference sequence). The CDR3 length is 15 residues. In DNA form, the CDR3 reads TGTGCCTGGCCCCGGGGGAACACCGGAGTTGGTGGCTACACCTTC. This gives the protein CAWPRGNTGVGGYTF.

The J gene is TRBJ2-1, the V gene TRBV6-1; D is possibly TRBD1 (6 bases). Germline assignment: CDR1 MNHNS and CDR2 SASEGT. The CDR3 has 15 amino acids. The ends were cut back, 5 bases at V and 4 bases at J, with 15 bases in the middle. Written as DNA, the CDR3 is TGTGCCAGCAGTTCGGACAGCCGGCCTTACAATGAGCAGTTCTTC. Its translation: CASSSDSRPYNEQFF.

This chain links TRBV5-4 with TRBJ2-1; D remains ambiguous. The CDR3 has 15 residues. Per the germline V gene, CDR1 is SGHNT and CDR2 is YYREEE (reference sequence). V lost 0 bases to trimming and J lost 5 bases, with 12 bases between them. The CDR3 bases are TGTGCCAGCAGCTTGGCCGCCGGGTTCGACAATGAGCAGTTCTTC. Protein sequence: CASSLAAGFDNEQFF.

CDR3 region: CASSQEVLSGGAKVAKNIQYF. In DNA form, the CDR3 reads TGTGCCAGCAGCCAAGAAGTATTGAGCGGGGGGGCCAAAGTAGCCAAAAACATTCAGTACTTC. The V gene is TRBV4-2, the J gene TRBJ2-4; 10 positions match TRBD2. Unmatched junction bases numbered 14, after V lost 0 bases and J lost 0 bases. The germline gives CDR1 LGHNA, CDR2 YNFKEQ. This CDR3 is 21 amino acids long.

This rearrangement joins TRBV18 to TRBJ1-4; possible D gene TRBD1, 6 bases. Germline assignment: CDR1 KGHSH and CDR2 LQKENI. CDR3 length equals 15 residues. The V end was cut by 6 bases, the J end by 7 bases, with 18 bases between. The CDR3, as DNA: TGTGCCAGCTCGGCGCCCGGGACAACCTTTGAAAAACTGTTTTTT. It yields the protein CASSAPGTTFEKLFF.

The rearrangement links TRBV15 to TRBJ1-1; D unclear. CDR1 and CDR2 (germline): LNHNV, YYDKDF (reference sequence). Trimming removed 3 bases from V and 0 bases from J, with 14 bases in between. The CDR3 has 16 amino acids. CDR3 amino acids: CATSSGEGLMNTEAFF. The CDR3 nucleotides are TGTGCCACCAGCAGTGGAGAGGGCCTCATGAACACTGAAGCTTTCTTT.

The chain links TRBV5-6 to TRBJ1-5, with 10 bases aligning to TRBD1. Germline trimming cut 4 bases from V and 7 bases from J; bases unmatched to any gene: 11. Germline CDR1 and CDR2: SGHDT and YYEEEE. The CDR3 has 16 residues. CDR3 in DNA: TGTGCCAGCAGCCCTCGACAGGGGGCGGGGGGGCAGCCCCAGCATTTT. Translated, it gives CASSPRQGAGGQPQHF.

This clone has more than one count but fewer than ten. The chain joins TRBV28 to TRBJ1-1, with 8 nucleotides matching TRBD1. CDR3 size: 13 residues. Per germline, CDR1 MDHEN and CDR2 SYDVKM. Losses at the gene ends were 2 bases for V and 8 bases for J; bases not matched to a gene: 4. This CDR3 reads CASSLVTGGEAFF. In DNA form, the CDR3 reads TGTGCCAGCAGTTTAGTAACAGGGGGGGAAGCTTTCTTT. Based on the CDR3 plus reference TRBV28 and TRBJ1-1, the full variable domain is DVKVTQSSRYLVKRTGEKVFLECVQDMDHENMFWYRQDPGLGLRLIYFSYDVKMKEKGDIPEGYSVSREKKERFSLILESASTNQTSMYLCASSLVTGGEAFFGQGTRLTVV.

CDR3 sequence (DNA): TGCGCCAGCCATCAGGACAGTATGAACACTGAAGCTTTCTTT. Residues: CASHQDSMNTEAFF. The chain employs TRBV5-1 and TRBJ1-1, with a possible D match to TRBD1 (6 bases). Germline CDR1 is SGHRS and CDR2 is YFSETQ. V was shortened by 7 bases and J by 0 bases, with 13 bases between the two germline ends. The CDR3 runs to 14 residues.

V and J are TRBV5-1 and TRBJ2-2; 10 bases match TRBD2. V dropped 4 bases and J dropped 0; count of bases not matched to a gene: 12. Germline V gives CDR1 SGHRS, CDR2 YFSETQ. This CDR3 is 19 amino acids long. CDR3 bases: TGCGCCAGCAGCCTGCTACCGGGACTAGCGCAATCGAACACCGGGGAGCTGTTTTTT. Its translation: CASSLLPGLAQSNTGELFF. Filled out from reference TRBV5-1 and TRBJ2-2, the complete variable domain reads KAGVTQTPRYLIKTRGQQVTLSCSPISGHRSVSWYQQTPGQGLQFLFEYFSETQRNKGNFPGRFSGRQFSNSRSEMNVSTLELGDSALYLCASSLLPGLAQSNTGELFFGEGSRLTVL.

This clone was counted between two and nine times. The V gene is TRBV6-1, the J gene TRBJ1-4; D might be TRBD1 (5 bases). This CDR3 region has 12 residues. V was shortened by 6 bases and J by 7 bases, with 9 bases between the two germline ends. CDR1 is MNHNS and CDR2 is SASEGT in the germline V gene. In DNA, the CDR3 is TGTGCCAGCAGCCTAAGGGGTGAAAAACTGTTTTTT. Protein product: CASSLRGEKLFF.

V and J are TRBV29-1 and TRBJ2-7; 9 nucleotides align to TRBD1. This CDR3 spans 16 amino acids. V dropped 6 bases and J dropped 5; count of bases not matched to a gene: 17. The germline V gene encodes CDR1 SQVTM and CDR2 ANQGSEA. CDR3 bases: TGCAGCGTGGGCCAAGGGACAGGGTTCTTGAGCGACGAGCAGTACTTC. It specifies CSVGQGTGFLSDEQYF.

The chain recombines TRBV4-1 with TRBJ1-1; TRBD1 matches at 7 bases. J lost 0 bases, V lost 3 bases, and 4 bases had no gene match. Germline lookup yields CDR1 MGHRA and CDR2 YSYEKL. The CDR3 is 15 amino acids. The CDR3 nucleotides read TGCGCCAGCAGCCAGGGACAGACCTTGAACACTGAAGCTTTCTTT. Its translation is CASSQGQTLNTEAFF.

This clone was detected once. The rearrangement joins TRBV7-2 to TRBJ2-1; D gene uncertain. V lost 5 bases to trimming and J lost 4 bases, with 15 bases between them. CDR3 length: 15 residues. Germline V CDR1 and CDR2: SGHTA, FQGNSA. CDR3: CASSQTLPPYNEQFF. CDR3 DNA sequence: TGTGCCAGCAGCCAAACACTACCTCCATACAATGAGCAGTTCTTC.

The V and J genes are TRBV30 and TRBJ2-1; 8 nucleotides match TRBD1. CDR3 length: 12 amino acids. Germline assignment: CDR1 GTSNPN and CDR2 SVGIG (reference sequence). V shed 5 bases and J 7 bases; nucleotides not matched to a gene: 4. CDR3 nucleotides: TGTGCCTGGGGCCACAGGGGGAATGAGCAGTTCTTC. Protein product: CAWGHRGNEQFF. The full variable domain, in which reference TRBV30 and TRBJ2-1 provide the parts outside the CDR3, is SQTIHQWPATLVQPVGSPLSLECTVEGTSNPNLYWYRQAAGRGLQLLFYSVGIGQISSEVPQNLSASRPQDRQFILSSKKLLLSDSGFYLCAWGHRGNEQFFGPGTRLTVL.